This T cell receptor (beta chain) was identified in a study of T cell repertoires in cytomegalovirus infection. Study results and caveats: Summed public TCR beta family frequency identified CMV carriers bearing the relevant HLA. Clonotypes of TCR beta that were HLA-C-restricted and CMV-specific dominated the ex vivo response.

The V end lost 1 base, the J end lost 3 bases, and 4 bases lay between the germline ends. The CDR3 has 13 amino acids. Looked up from germline, CDR1 is LNHNV and CDR2 is YYDKDF (reference sequence). TCRdb ran MiXCR on the reads and lists one entry per CDR3 protein. The data show roughly 640,000 distinct CDR3 sequences, with approximately 24% seen just once and 6.5% to 10% held by the top ten. This clonotype was recorded at least ten times. Its specificity is unknown. The receptor was derived from a human donor in good health (CMV status not recorded). Some clones in this sample may be carry-over from other donors' samples. Sequenced material: CD8+ T cells from PBMCs. The genes are TRBV15 and TRBJ1-5; D is ambiguous. In DNA form, the CDR3 reads TGTGCCACCAGCAGAGTCACCAATCAGCCCCAGCATTTT. This translates into CATSRVTNQPQHF. The whole variable domain, remainder taken from reference TRBV15 and TRBJ1-5, is DAMVIQNPRYQVTQFGKPVTLSCSQTLNHNVMYWYQQKSSQAPKLLFHYYDKDFNNEADTPDNFQSRRPNTSFCFLDIRSPGLGDTAMYLCATSRVTNQPQHFGDGTRLSIL.